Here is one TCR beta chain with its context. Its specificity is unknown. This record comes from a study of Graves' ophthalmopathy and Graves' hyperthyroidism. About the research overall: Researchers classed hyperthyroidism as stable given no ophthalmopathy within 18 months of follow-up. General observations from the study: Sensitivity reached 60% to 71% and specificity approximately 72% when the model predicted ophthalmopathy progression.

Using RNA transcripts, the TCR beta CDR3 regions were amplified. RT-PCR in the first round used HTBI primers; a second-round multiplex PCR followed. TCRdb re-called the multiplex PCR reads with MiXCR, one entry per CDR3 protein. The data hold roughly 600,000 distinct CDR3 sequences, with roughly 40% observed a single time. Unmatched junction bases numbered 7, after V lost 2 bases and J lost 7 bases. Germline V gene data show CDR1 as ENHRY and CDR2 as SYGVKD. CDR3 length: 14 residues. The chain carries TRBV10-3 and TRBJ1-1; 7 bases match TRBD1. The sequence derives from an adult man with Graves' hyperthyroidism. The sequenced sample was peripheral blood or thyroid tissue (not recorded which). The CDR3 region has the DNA TGTGCCATCAGTGAGGAACAGGGGCTCCGTGAAGCTTTCTTT. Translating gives CAISEEQGLREAFF.